This TCR beta chain was recovered during a study of T cells in Graves' hyperthyroidism and ophthalmopathy. For the study at large: Staff took peripheral blood when the initial diagnosis was made, before any treatment began. Study observations and caveats: Clonotypes that were expanded in thyroid above 0.001 mostly appeared in blood too.

At first hyperthyroidism diagnosis, before any ophthalmopathy symptoms, the blood sample was collected. Fresh peripheral blood, 7.5 to 10 ml, yielded the PBMCs. Comment on this clonotype: The antigen remains unidentified.

Amplification yielded TCR beta CDR3 regions, with RNA transcripts as the source. Initially, a first-round RT-PCR of the TCR CDR3 employed the HTBI primer set. TCRdb redid the calling of the multiplex PCR reads with MiXCR, one entry per CDR3 protein. The sample yields tens of thousands of distinct CDR3 sequences, 49% seen once. CDR1 is SGDLS, CDR2 YYNGEE, per germline. This CDR3 is built from 13 residues. The V gene lost 2 bases and the J gene lost 8 bases, with 10 bases spanning the gap. This TCR was sampled from a woman aged 45 to 65 with Graves' hyperthyroidism that later progressed to Graves' ophthalmopathy. Sequencing used blood. This chain joins TRBV9 and TRBJ2-2; D is uncertain. The DNA for the CDR3 is TGTGCCAGCAGCGTGACTTTAGCAGGGGAGCTGTTTTTT. Its translation: CASSVTLAGELFF.